This TCR beta chain derives from a study of blood T cell repertoires in COVID-19. Method: immunoSEQ multiplex PCR; TCRdb's copy keeps in-frame clones and lacks some. The table lists 200,000 to 250,000 clones, approximately 91% of them singletons. The ends lost 3 bases at V and 2 bases at J; junction bases unmatched: 5. From germline, CDR1 is SGHDN and CDR2 FVKESK. The CDR3 is 16 amino acids. The rearrangement joins TRBV14 to TRBJ2-1, with TRBD2 matching 9 bases. Sequencing was carried out using peripheral blood. This clonotype was sampled from a woman between 55 and 75 years old with acute or convalescent COVID-19. CDR3 amino acids: CASSQLAGVPYNEQFF. In nucleotides, the CDR3 is TGTGCCAGCAGCCAGTTAGCGGGGGTCCCCTACAATGAGCAGTTCTTC.